One T cell receptor (beta chain) is described in this entry. In its sample, this clonotype was seen a few times. Which antigen it targets is not known. No base-level quality is on record; no much larger clone is a single base apart. These data belong to a study of T-cell reconstitution after alpha-beta-depleted transplantation in children (dated by TCRdb to about 2016). Study-wide context: T-cell immune reconstitution after TCRalphabeta/CD19-depleted allogeneic hematopoietic cell transplantation in children was quantitatively tracked in the study by means of TCR repertoire profiling.

Library prep was done by PCR. Sequencer: Illumina HiSeq 2500. TCR library preparation used molecular barcoding, with unique molecular identifiers applied to normalize quantification of the TCRbeta repertoire. TCRdb reprocessing: public reads trimmed at Q25 with fastp, clones called with MiXCR, in-frame beta chains kept. Under each unique CDR3 protein, matching rows form one entry showing the most common genes and DNA. The sample contains just over 950,000 distinct CDR3 sequences, about 30% of them found a single time. The ten top clones hold around 30% of the sample. The full study reports these points: Apparently early alphabetaT-cell count recovery about two months after transplant reportedly relied on only several hundred rapidly expanded clones derived from non-depleted graft cells. In some patients, high TCRbeta diversity at day 60 was attributed to recipient T cells and intrathymic progenitors that had survived conditioning. Over the following months the frequencies of hyperexpanded clones went down, and after one year T-cell counts and TCRbeta diversity were mostly credited to newly produced T cells.

The germline V gene encodes CDR1 SGHRS and CDR2 YFSETQ. The germline V end is reduced by 2 bases and the J end by 4 bases; junction bases left unmatched: 6. From cysteine to phenylalanine, the CDR3 is 14 amino acids long. Only the CDR3 region is kept as DNA, spanning 42 bases read in frame from base 1. The treatment or condition label on this specimen signifies: allogeneic hematopoietic cell transplantation with graft depleted of TCRalphabeta T cells and CD19 B cells. TCRalphabeta/CD19-depleted allogeneic hematopoietic cell grafts were given to the transplant recipients, all of whom were children. The material sequenced was PBMCs, mostly from graft donor cells, taken 360 days after TCRalphabeta/CD19-depleted stem cell transplant. The chain is encoded by TRBV5-1 joined to TRBJ2-7; 7 bases in the junction line up with TRBD1. This sequence originates from a boy under two years old who had a stem cell transplant for SCID, so the T cells may come from the graft donor. The DNA is as follows: TGCGCCAGCAGCTTTGTGGGACAGTTGTACGAGCAGTACTTC. Its coded protein is CASSFVGQLYEQYF.